These T cell receptor beta chains were read from a single sample in a study of identical twins. One entry per CDR3 protein, called by TCRdb with MiXCR from the 5' RACE reads. The sample carries about 220,000 distinct CDR3 sequences, around 10% recorded once. Input material: memory (CD45RO+) T cells sorted from blood. The receptors derive from a woman aged 18-29 years in good health. CDR3s include the opening cysteine and the closing phenylalanine or tryptophan. D genes are given only for firm matches. The size of a clone is reported for some rows only, either as once, few or many, or as a class for expanded clones.

D gene	V gene	J gene	clone size	CDR3 DNA	CDR3 protein
TRBD2	TRBV11-2	TRBJ2-3	.	TGTGCCAGCAGATCGTTAGCGGGAGGGCCGACAGATACGCAGTATTTT	CASRSLAGGPTDTQYF
.	TRBV30	TRBJ1-6	once	TGTGCCTGGCAAAGGGGGGTCAACTCACCCCTCCACTTT	CAWQRGVNSPLHF
.	TRBV2	TRBJ2-7	many	TGTGCCAGCAGTGATCAGGGTCTGGATTACGAGCAGTACTTC	CASSDQGLDYEQYF
TRBD2	TRBV27	TRBJ2-3	many	TGTGCCAGCAGGAGGGGGACTAGCGGGACCTCAGATACGCAGTATTTT	CASRRGTSGTSDTQYF
.	TRBV7-3	TRBJ2-1	.	TGTGCCAGCAGCTTAACAGGTGGGGTCGGGAGTGAGCAGTTCTTC	CASSLTGGVGSEQFF
TRBD1	TRBV5-1	TRBJ1-1	few	TGCGCCAGCAGCCCTTGGACAGGGGGAACTGAAGCTTTCTTT	CASSPWTGGTEAFF
TRBD2	TRBV2	TRBJ2-1	many	TGTGCCAGCAGTGAAGACCGGGAGGGGGGCAGTGAGCAGTTCTTC	CASSEDREGGSEQFF
TRBD1	TRBV5-1	TRBJ1-1	few	TGCGCCAGCAGCTGGGCAGGGGGGAGCACTGAAGCTTTCTTT	CASSWAGGSTEAFF
.	TRBV12-5	TRBJ2-1	.	TGTGCTAGTGGTTTGAACCAGCGGGTTTACAATGAGCAGTTCTTC	CASGLNQRVYNEQFF
.	TRBV7-2	TRBJ1-1	many	TGTGCCAGCAGCACCTCCCGGTTGAACACTGAAGCTTTCTTT	CASSTSRLNTEAFF
TRBD1	TRBV6-2/TRBV6-3	TRBJ1-5	many	TGTGCCACCGCCGGGACAGGGAATCAGCCCCAGCATTTT	CATAGTGNQPQHF
.	TRBV7-9	TRBJ2-4	.	TGTGCCAGCAGCACGGCGCGACTACATATGGGCATTCAGTACTTC	CASSTARLHMGIQYF
.	TRBV5-4	TRBJ2-5	.	TGTGCCGCGGGCATGAGTCCAGAGACCCAGTACTTC	CAAGMSPETQYF
.	TRBV6-2/TRBV6-3	TRBJ2-7	few	TGTGCCAGCAGTTACGTCCGGGACCGCTACGAGCAGTACTTC	CASSYVRDRYEQYF
.	TRBV3-1	TRBJ1-5	many	TGTGCCAGCAGCCCCATCGGGGCCAGGCCTAATCAGCCCCAGCATTTT	CASSPIGARPNQPQHF
TRBD1	TRBV20-1	TRBJ2-5	few	TGCAGTGCTAGACCTACAGGGGTCCAAGAGACCCAGTACTTC	CSARPTGVQETQYF
TRBD2	TRBV19	TRBJ2-5	.	TGTGCCAGTAGTGTAAGCGGGAGAGGGGAGACCCAGTACTTC	CASSVSGRGETQYF
.	TRBV7-2	TRBJ2-7	.	TGTGCCAGCACCATTACAGCTTCCTCCTACGAGCAGTACTTC	CASTITASSYEQYF
TRBD2	TRBV7-2	TRBJ2-3	many	TGTGCCAGCAGCTTAGATAGGCTAGCGGGAGGAGATACGCAGTATTTT	CASSLDRLAGGDTQYF
.	TRBV6-1	TRBJ2-1	.	TGTGCCAGCAGCGGAATAGGAGGGCGGGGAGCTTACAATGAGCAGTTCTTC	CASSGIGGRGAYNEQFF
.	TRBV7-8	TRBJ2-1	few	TGTGCCAGCAGCAGGGGACTGTCCTCCTACAATGAGCAGTTCTTC	CASSRGLSSYNEQFF
.	TRBV7-2	TRBJ2-2	few	TGTGCCAGCAGCACCGCGCCGGTCGGGGAGCTGTTTTTT	CASSTAPVGELFF
.	TRBV20-1	TRBJ1-4	.	TGCAGTGCTAGAGGTGCAACTAATGAAAAACTGTTTTTT	CSARGATNEKLFF
TRBD1	TRBV12-3/TRBV12-4	TRBJ2-6	many	TGTGCCAGCCTCTGGACAGGGGTGGTTACTGGGGCCAACGTCCTGACTTTC	CASLWTGVVTGANVLTF
.	TRBV5-1	TRBJ2-7	few	TGCGCCAGCCACCCGGACGGAGGTTTTCCCGGCGAGCAGTACTTC	CASHPDGGFPGEQYF
TRBD1	TRBV25-1	TRBJ1-1	.	TGTGCCAGCAGGAAACAGGGGCGCACTGAAGCTTTCTTT	CASRKQGRTEAFF
TRBD2	TRBV7-8	TRBJ2-7	.	TGTGCCAGCAGCCTTGGGGTAGCGGGCACCTACGAGCAGTACTTC	CASSLGVAGTYEQYF
.	TRBV7-7	TRBJ2-2	few	TGTGCCAGCAGCTTAGAAGGGGGGCCCGGGGAGCTGTTTTTT	CASSLEGGPGELFF
.	TRBV11-3	TRBJ2-1	.	TGTGCCAGCAGCTTACTTCGCCACAACAATGAGCAGTTCTTC	CASSLLRHNNEQFF
TRBD2	TRBV7-6	TRBJ2-7	.	TGTGCCAGCAGCCCCTGGACTAGCGGGGGTCTCTACGAGCAGTACTTC	CASSPWTSGGLYEQYF
.	TRBV7-3	TRBJ2-5	few	TGTGCCAGCAGCTTAAGTGTAGTAGAGACCCAGTACTTC	CASSLSVVETQYF
.	TRBV15	TRBJ2-7	.	TGTGCCACTTCAGGGGCGAGCTCTTCCTACGAGCAGTACTTC	CATSGASSSYEQYF
.	TRBV2	TRBJ2-3	.	TGTGCCAGCCTTCGCACTGGCGGTACGCAGTATTTT	CASLRTGGTQYF
TRBD2	TRBV11-2	TRBJ2-1	.	TGTGCCAGCAGCTTAGATCCAGCGGGATACAATGAGCAGTTCTTC	CASSLDPAGYNEQFF
.	TRBV7-2	TRBJ1-6	medium-sized	TGTGCCAGCAGCCTACATGGGTCACCCCTCCACTTT	CASSLHGSPLHF